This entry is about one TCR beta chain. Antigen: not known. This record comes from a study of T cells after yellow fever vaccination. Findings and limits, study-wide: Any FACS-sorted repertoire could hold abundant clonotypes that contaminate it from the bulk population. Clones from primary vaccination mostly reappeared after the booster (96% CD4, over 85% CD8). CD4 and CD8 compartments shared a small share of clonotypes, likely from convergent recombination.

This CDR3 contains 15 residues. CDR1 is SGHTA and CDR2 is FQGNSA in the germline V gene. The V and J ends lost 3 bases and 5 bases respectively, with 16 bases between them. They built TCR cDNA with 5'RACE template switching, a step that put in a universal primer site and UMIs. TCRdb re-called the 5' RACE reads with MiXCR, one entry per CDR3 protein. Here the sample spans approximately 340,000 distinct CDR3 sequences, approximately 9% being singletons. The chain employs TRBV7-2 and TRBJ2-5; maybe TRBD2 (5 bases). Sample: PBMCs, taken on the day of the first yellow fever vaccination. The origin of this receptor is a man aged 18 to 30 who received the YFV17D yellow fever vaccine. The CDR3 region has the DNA TGTGCCAGCAGCTTGACGAGGGAAGACTGGGAGACCCAGTACTTC. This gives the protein CASSLTREDWETQYF. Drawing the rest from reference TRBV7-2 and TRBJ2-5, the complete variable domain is GAGVSQSPSNKVTEKGKDVELRCDPISGHTALYWYRQSLGQGLEFLIYFQGNSAPDKSGLPSDRFSAERTGGSVSTLTIQRTQQEDSAVYLCASSLTREDWETQYFGPGTRLLVL.